This T cell receptor (beta chain) came from a study of blood T cells in healthy people across ages. Study-wide results and limits: More naive CD4+ cells and higher diversity were found in long-lived than in aged donors.

Together with a sample-barcoded 5' primer, a J-beta primer mix was included in a second PCR lasting roughly 6 to 12 cycles. TCRdb independently ran MiXCR on the 5' RACE reads; one entry per CDR3 protein. The sample carries over 950,000 distinct CDR3 sequences, just over 50% recorded once. With regard to this clonotype: Its antigen is currently unknown.

The germline V gene encodes CDR1 MNHNS and CDR2 SASEGT. The CDR3 runs 14 residues. Trimming took 4 bases from V and 0 from J, leaving 9 bases between them. The gene calls are TRBV6-1 and TRBJ1-1; D perhaps matches TRBD1 (5 bases). This receptor was obtained from a woman aged 60-75 years in good health. The source material was blood. In DNA, the CDR3 is TGTGCCAGCAGTGTACAGGCTTTGAACACTGAAGCTTTCTTT. Its protein product is CASSVQALNTEAFF.